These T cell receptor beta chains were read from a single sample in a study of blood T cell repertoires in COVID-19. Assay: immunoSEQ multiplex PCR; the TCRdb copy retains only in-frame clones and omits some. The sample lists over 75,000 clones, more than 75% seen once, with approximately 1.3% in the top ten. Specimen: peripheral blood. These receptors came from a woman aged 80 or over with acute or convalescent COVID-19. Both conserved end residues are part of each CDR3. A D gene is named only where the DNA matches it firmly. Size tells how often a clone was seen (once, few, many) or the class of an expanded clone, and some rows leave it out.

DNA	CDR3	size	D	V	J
TGTGCCAGCAGCTGGACAGAAAATTCACCCCTCCACTTT	CASSWTENSPLHF	few	.	TRBV11-1	TRBJ1-6
TGTGCCAGCAACCTCGGACTGGGGGGAGAGACCCAGTACTTC	CASNLGLGGETQYF	.	.	TRBV3-1/TRBV3-2	TRBJ2-5
TGTGCCAGCAGCGGGGGGACAGCCGGCGGATCATCGGGGGAGCTGTTTTTT	CASSGGTAGGSSGELFF	once	.	TRBV5-4	TRBJ2-2
TGTGCCAGTAGTTCGGACAGGCTAGAGGTCCACGAGCAGTACTTC	CASSSDRLEVHEQYF	.	TRBD1	TRBV19	TRBJ2-7
TGTGCCAGTAGAATTCGGACAGGGCCCTACGAGCAGTACTTC	CASRIRTGPYEQYF	.	TRBD1	TRBV19	TRBJ2-7
TGTGCCAGCAGCTTAGAGGGAGTGGGCACTGAAGCTTTCTTT	CASSLEGVGTEAFF	many	.	TRBV11-2	TRBJ1-1
TGTGCCAGCAGCCCCACACAGTTCTATAATTCACCCCTCCACTTT	CASSPTQFYNSPLHF	.	.	TRBV7-8	TRBJ1-6
TGTGCCAGCAGCCGGACTAGCGGGATCCACGAGCAGTACTTC	CASSRTSGIHEQYF	.	TRBD2	TRBV6-5	TRBJ2-7
TGTGCCAGCGAGTATACCGGGAGGATAAACACCATATATTTT	CASEYTGRINTIYF	.	.	TRBV5-6	TRBJ1-3
TGTGCCAGCAGTTACTCGAACAGCCTGATGAACACTGAAGCTTTCTTT	CASSYSNSLMNTEAFF	.	.	TRBV6-5	TRBJ1-1
TGTGCCACCAGCAGAGATGACAGGGGGGTAGTGACCCAGTACTTC	CATSRDDRGVVTQYF	.	TRBD1	TRBV15	TRBJ2-5
TGTGCCAGCAGCACGAGAGTCGGGGAGCAGTACTTC	CASSTRVGEQYF	.	.	TRBV5-6	TRBJ2-7
TGTGCCAGCAGCAGGGGTGACTACGAGCAGTACTTC	CASSRGDYEQYF	.	.	TRBV28	TRBJ2-7
TGCGCCAGCAGCTACAATACAGGTTCTAGTGAGCAGTTCTTC	CASSYNTGSSEQFF	.	.	TRBV5-1	TRBJ2-1
TGCGCCAGCAGTGAGGGCCTCGGCGGAGAGACCCAGTACTTC	CASSEGLGGETQYF	.	.	TRBV10-1	TRBJ2-5
TGTGCCAGCAGCTTGGGTAGCGGGAGCTACAATGAGCAGTTCTTC	CASSLGSGSYNEQFF	.	TRBD2	TRBV5-6	TRBJ2-1
TGTGCCAGCCGGGAGGCGTTCGGAGAGACCCAGTACTTC	CASREAFGETQYF	.	.	TRBV21-1	TRBJ2-5
TGTGCCAGTGAAGTAGCGGGAGTGAACGAGCAGTACTTC	CASEVAGVNEQYF	.	TRBD2	TRBV12-3/TRBV12-4	TRBJ2-7
TGTGCCAGCACCAAACCGCCTCACAGGGGCACCTACGAGCAGTACTTC	CASTKPPHRGTYEQYF	.	.	TRBV21-1	TRBJ2-7
TGTGCCACCAGTGACCGTGGACAGGGTGGCTACACCTTC	CATSDRGQGGYTF	.	TRBD1	TRBV24-1	TRBJ1-2
TGTGCCAGCTCACCAGAGCAAAGAGCGGGGCCCCTTTTCTTC	CASSPEQRAGPLFF	.	TRBD2	TRBV18	TRBJ2-1
TGTGCCAGCAGCTTGGTCCTAGCTTCCGGAGGCCGATTAGGCTACGAGCAGTACTTC	CASSLVLASGGRLGYEQYF	.	.	TRBV5-5	TRBJ2-7
TGTGCCAGCAGCTTACCTCTAGCGGGGGCCAAAGATACGCAGTATTTT	CASSLPLAGAKDTQYF	.	TRBD2	TRBV7-3	TRBJ2-3
TGTGCCAGCAGTCCGACAGCGTCCTACGAGCAGTACTTC	CASSPTASYEQYF	.	.	TRBV3-1/TRBV3-2	TRBJ2-7
TGTGCCAGCAGTCTCGGACTAGCGGGGGGCTACGAGCAGTACTTC	CASSLGLAGGYEQYF	.	TRBD2	TRBV28	TRBJ2-7
TGTGCCAGCTATAGGGGCGGCGTCGAAGAGACCCAGTACTTC	CASYRGGVEETQYF	.	.	TRBV2	TRBJ2-5
TGTGCCAGCAGAACAGGGGTTGGGCAGCCCCAGCATTTT	CASRTGVGQPQHF	.	TRBD1	TRBV27	TRBJ1-5
TGTGCCAGCGGAGACAGACATCAAGAGACCCAGTACTTC	CASGDRHQETQYF	few	.	TRBV11-2	TRBJ2-5
TGTGCCAGCAGCTTAGCGCCGGGACAGGCGGAGACCCAGTACTTC	CASSLAPGQAETQYF	.	TRBD1	TRBV11-1	TRBJ2-5
TGTGCCACCCTCGGGACAGGGCGTGAACGGAACACTGAAGCTTTCTTT	CATLGTGRERNTEAFF	few	TRBD1	TRBV2	TRBJ1-1
TGTGCCAGCAGTGATCAACCGGGACAGGGGTATGGCTACACCTTC	CASSDQPGQGYGYTF	once	TRBD1	TRBV6-1	TRBJ1-2
TGTGCCAGTAAAGGGGGACAGGGGGCTCTTCCTCCCTACAATGAGCAGTTCTTC	CASKGGQGALPPYNEQFF	.	TRBD1	TRBV19	TRBJ2-1
TGCGCCAGCAGCTTGGGGGACAGGGCGAATGGAGAGACCCAGTACTTC	CASSLGDRANGETQYF	.	TRBD1	TRBV5-1	TRBJ2-5
TGTGCCAGCAGTGAAGCGCTTCTGAGTCAGGCGACCCAGTACTTC	CASSEALLSQATQYF	.	.	TRBV6-1	TRBJ2-5
TGTGCCAGCAGCCTACAGTGGAACACTGAAGCTTTCTTT	CASSLQWNTEAFF	.	.	TRBV27	TRBJ1-1
TGTGCCAGCAGTTACTCGGGACAGACCACAGATACGCAGTATTTT	CASSYSGQTTDTQYF	.	TRBD1	TRBV6-6	TRBJ2-3
TGCGCCAGCAGCTTGGGGCAATCATGGCGGAATGAAAAACTGTTTTTT	CASSLGQSWRNEKLFF	.	.	TRBV5-1	TRBJ1-4
TGTGCCAGCAGCGAACAACCGGGACAGCCTTCGTCACCCATATATTTT	CASSEQPGQPSSPIYF	few	TRBD1	TRBV7-6	TRBJ1-3
TGTGCCAGCAGTCGACAGCCTTACTACGAGCAGTACTTC	CASSRQPYYEQYF	.	.	TRBV27	TRBJ2-7
TGTGCCAGCAGAGCAACAGGGGTCCCCTACAATGAGCAGTTCTTC	CASRATGVPYNEQFF	.	TRBD1	TRBV27	TRBJ2-1
TGTGCCAGTATCCTAGCGGATTTCTACAATGAGCAGTTCTTC	CASILADFYNEQFF	few	TRBD2	TRBV6-5	TRBJ2-1
TGTGCCACCAGCATTCACACGTCAGACACTGAAGCTTTCTTT	CATSIHTSDTEAFF	.	.	TRBV15	TRBJ1-1